This paragraph covers one TCR beta chain sequence. The antigen remains unidentified. The primer mix had 60 Vbeta and 13 Jbeta primers. Generated by immunoSEQ multiplex PCR, the TCRdb table keeps only in-frame clones and is missing some. The sample contains around 39,000 clones, over 55% of which appear only once. The sample comes from a study of cytomegalovirus exposure and HLA in healthy donors. Overall study results and limits: The authors confirmed in vitro that three CMV-associated chains were specific for CMV antigens.

The CDR3 has 17 amino acids. Germline V gene data show CDR1 as LGHNA and CDR2 as YSLEER. The V gene end was trimmed by 2 bases and the J gene end by 2 bases; junction bases not matched to a gene: 9. This clonotype was sampled from a human donor in good health. The genes are TRBV4-3 and TRBJ1-3, with 7 bases that match TRBD1. Sequencing was carried out using PBMCs. This CDR3 reads CASSQNRVTGAGNTIYF. Written as DNA, the CDR3 is TGCGCCAGCAGCCAAAACAGGGTCACAGGGGCTGGAAACACCATATATTTT.